This T cell receptor beta chain comes out of a study of early T cells in non-severe SARS-CoV-2 infection (dated by TCRdb to 2020 to 2023). General notes on the study: TCR sequencing used bulk RNA from unsorted whole blood, so alpha and beta chains could not be paired.

This clonotype was recorded a few times. The specificity of this receptor is unknown. No qualities accompany the bases; no much larger clone lies one base away. The germline V end is reduced by 10 bases and the J end by 4 bases; junction bases left unmatched: 11. Taken from cysteine to phenylalanine, the CDR3 has 17 residues. This entry keeps only the CDR3 DNA: 51 bases, framed from base 1. Libraries came from 5' RACE. TCRdb records NextSeq 500 as the sequencer. To correct for sequencing error and PCR bias, the TCR library protocol tagged individual cDNA molecules with unique molecular identifiers. Both TCR alpha and beta chains were sequenced, and tight co-correlation was observed between alpha and beta sequence abundances in each sample. The authors' analysis ran thus. Decombinator V4 was used to annotate TCR sequences for V gene, J gene and CDR3. Expanded TCRs were defined as changing significantly between any two time points under a Poisson model with p below 0.0001. TCR abundances were normalised to the total number of TCRs sequenced per sample and were expressed as counts per million. MAIT TCRs were defined by TRAV1-2 paired with TRAJ12, TRAJ20 or TRAJ33, and iNKT TCRs by TRAV10 paired with TRAJ18. VDJdb, accessed on 1 November 2021, was searched for TCRs annotated for CMV, EBV and SARS-CoV-2, and TCRs annotated for more than one antigen were excluded. Clones were called with MiXCR by TCRdb after fastp trimmed the public reads at Q25, and only in-frame beta chains were retained. Every distinct CDR3 protein forms one entry, paired with its most common genes and DNA. TCRdb assigned the V and J calls; the authors' analysis was not used. The sample table shows about 99,000 distinct CDR3 sequences, and roughly 15% are seen once. Roughly 1.3% of the sample belongs to the ten largest clones.

The study was a case-control design nested within a healthcare worker cohort in London, UK, with weekly nasopharyngeal swab PCR tests and blood sampling. Healthcare workers were recruited between 23 and 31 March 2020, during the week of the UK lockdown, and were followed weekly for up to roughly 16 weeks. General study outcomes and caveats: Matching against VDJdb was skewed toward anti-spike CD8 responses, likely underestimated virus-specific expansions, and missed private and CD4 specificities.

The chain was built from TRBV12-3 or TRBV12-4 and TRBJ2-6; TRBD1 matches 12 bases in the middle. The clonotype was recovered from an adult who was a healthcare worker with PCR-confirmed SARS-CoV-2 infection or an uninfected control (not recorded which). The sample consisted of whole blood. The nucleotide sequence reads TGTGCCACGACACCGGGACAGGGGGCGCGGGGGGCCAACGTCCTGACTTTC. Translated, it gives CATTPGQGARGANVLTF.